This T cell receptor (beta chain) was captured in a study of T cell repertoires in cytomegalovirus infection. In the study overall: Indicated by public TCR beta signatures were CMV infection and matching HLA type. General study points: It was HLA-C-restricted CMV-specific TCR beta clonotypes that dominated the response ex vivo. Based on cumulative public TCR beta family frequency, carriers of CMV plus the relevant HLA were identified.

From the reads, TCRdb called clonotypes with MiXCR, one entry per CDR3 protein. The sample contains more than 200,000 distinct CDR3 sequences, 8% to 9.5% of which appear only once. CDR3 size: 15 residues. The ends were cut back, 0 bases at V and 6 bases at J, with 13 bases in the middle. CDR1 is SGHAT, CDR2 FQNNGV, per germline. This clonotype was seen repeatedly, ten times or more. What it binds is unknown. The chain uses TRBV11-2 and TRBJ2-3, with D unresolved. This sequence originates from a human donor in good health (CMV status not recorded). Some clones in this sample may be carry-over from other donors' samples. Sequenced sample: PBMCs. Written as DNA, the CDR3 is TGTGCCAGCAGCTTAGAGGGTCTACCCCTGGATACGCAGTATTTT. It is translated as CASSLEGLPLDTQYF. Filled out from reference TRBV11-2 and TRBJ2-3, the complete variable domain reads EAGVAQSPRYKIIEKRQSVAFWCNPISGHATLYWYQQILGQGPKLLIQFQNNGVVDDSQLPKDRFSAERLKGVDSTLKIQPAKLEDSAVYLCASSLEGLPLDTQYFGPGTRLTVL.